These 20 T cell receptor beta chains came from one sample sequenced in a study of Ad26.COV2.S vaccination and SARS-CoV-2 variants. Treatment meaning: roughly 18 received Ad26.COV2.S at low or high dose, single or two shots; 5 received placebo; per-sample allocation not given. Sample collection was performed on day 63 after the first vaccine or placebo injection. Profiling relied on immunoSEQ multiplex PCR, and the TCRdb table lists in-frame clones only, not all of them. This table has approximately 420,000 clones, roughly 90% appearing once. The sample in question was peripheral blood, obtained in a trial of Ad26.COV2.S vaccine versus placebo. The receptors were gathered from a person aged 18-65 years who received the Ad26.COV2.S COVID-19 vaccine or a placebo.

This chain joins TRBV30 and TRBJ2-7; D uncertain. Trimming removed 3 bases from V and 1 base from J, with 19 bases in between. CDR3 length: 16 amino acids. Germline V CDR1 and CDR2: GTSNPN, SVGIG (reference sequence). CDR3 amino acids: CAWSRTVPDRSYEQYF. The CDR3 DNA reads as TGTGCCTGGAGCCGTACAGTCCCGGATCGGTCCTACGAGCAGTACTTC.

The chain links TRBV3-1 (or the pseudogene TRBV3-2) to TRBJ2-7; no clear D. V lost 4 bases and J lost 0, with 16 bases in between. Germline assignment: CDR1 LGHDT and CDR2 YNNKEL (reference sequence). The CDR3 has 16 residues. The CDR3 DNA reads as TGTGCCAGCAGCCCTCCTCCGGGCCAGAGCTCCTACGAGCAGTACTTC. Amino acid sequence: CASSPPPGQSSYEQYF.

The chain joins TRBV27 to TRBJ1-1; 8 nucleotides agree with TRBD1. The CDR3 runs 16 residues. V shed 2 bases, J shed 5 bases, and the junction held 10 bases outside the gene matches. CDR1 is MNHEY, CDR2 SMNVEV, per germline (reference sequence). The CDR3 is CASSLTGTGGDTEAFF. The CDR3, as DNA: TGTGCCAGCAGTTTAACCGGGACAGGAGGTGATACTGAAGCTTTCTTT.

The V call is TRBV19, the J call TRBJ1-2; possibly TRBD1 for D (5 bases). In germline, CDR1 is LNHDA, CDR2 SQIVND (reference sequence). With 3 bases removed from V and 4 bases from J, the gap between germline ends came to 15 bases. The CDR3 loop spans 15 amino acids. The chain's CDR3 is CASSIGGVIGYGYTF. The CDR3 coding sequence is TGTGCCAGTAGTATTGGGGGAGTGATTGGCTATGGCTACACCTTC.

This clone was observed a single time. V gene TRBV3-1 (or the pseudogene TRBV3-2) combines with J gene TRBJ2-5; possibly TRBD1 for D (6 bases). The CDR3 totals 14 residues. Trimming shortened V by 4 bases and J by 5 bases, and 14 bases separated the two germline ends. CDR1 is LGHDT, CDR2 YNNKEL, per germline (reference sequence). This CDR3 is CASSPNTGRETQYF. CDR3 DNA sequence: TGTGCCAGCAGCCCGAATACAGGGCGGGAGACCCAGTACTTC.

This clone appeared a few times. CDR3 in amino acids: CASSPPDGVSSPLHF. The CDR3 DNA follows: TGTGCCAGCAGTCCGCCGGACGGGGTTTCTTCACCCCTCCACTTT. V is TRBV28 and J is TRBJ1-6, with no clear D. V lost 5 bases, J lost 9 bases, and 17 bases lay in between. Germline V CDR1 and CDR2: MDHEN, SYDVKM. CDR3 length: 15 amino acids. The full variable domain, with the rest looked up from reference TRBV28 and TRBJ1-6, is DVKVTQSSRYLVKRTGEKVFLECVQDMDHENMFWYRQDPGLGLRLIYFSYDVKMKEKGDIPEGYSVSREKKERFSLILESASTNQTSMYLCASSPPDGVSSPLHFGNGTRLTVT.

This rearrangement joins TRBV19 to TRBJ2-3, with TRBD2 identical over 8 bases. There are 17 residues in the CDR3. Trimming removed 0 bases from V and 2 bases from J; junction bases left unmatched: 7. Per germline, CDR1 LNHDA and CDR2 SQIVND (reference sequence). The CDR3 here is CASSIEVRAGDTDTQYF. DNA of the CDR3: TGTGCCAGTAGTATAGAAGTCCGAGCGGGGGACACAGATACGCAGTATTTT.

The chain employs TRBV5-1 and TRBJ1-2, with a tentative D call TRBD1 (5 bases). CDR1 and CDR2 from the germline V gene are SGHRS and YFSETQ. Trimming left V 3 bases short and J 3 bases short, with 15 bases between. This CDR3 is 15 amino acids long. Written as DNA, the CDR3 is TGCGCCAGCAGCTCGCAGTCTGGGGGAGACTATGGCTACACCTTC. The encoded protein is CASSSQSGGDYGYTF.

The rearrangement uses TRBV5-1 and TRBJ2-5, with D perhaps matching TRBD2 (5 bases). V was shortened by 0 bases and J by 3 bases, with 9 bases between the two germline ends. The CDR3 extends over 14 amino acids. CDR1 and CDR2 from the germline V gene are SGHRS and YFSETQ. CDR3 region: CASSLEMGEETQYF. The CDR3 DNA follows: TGCGCCAGCAGCTTGGAGATGGGAGAAGAGACCCAGTACTTC.

V is TRBV28 and J is TRBJ2-3; D possibly uses TRBD1 or TRBD2 (6 bases each). With 5 bases removed from V and 3 bases from J, the gap between germline ends came to 15 bases. Per germline, CDR1 MDHEN and CDR2 SYDVKM. The CDR3 runs to 15 residues. CDR3 loop: CASSNLRRGTDTQYF. CDR3 nucleotide sequence: TGTGCCAGCAGTAATTTAAGGAGGGGGACAGATACGCAGTATTTT.

V is TRBV7-3 and J is TRBJ2-5; D may be TRBD1 (6 bases). Germline V gene lookup returns CDR1 SGHTA and CDR2 FQGTGA. This CDR3 contains 15 residues. Trimming left V 4 bases short and J 1 base short, with 13 bases between. This chain's CDR3 is CASSSRDNAQETQYF. In nucleotides, the CDR3 is TGTGCCAGCAGCTCCCGGGACAACGCCCAAGAGACCCAGTACTTC.

The V call is TRBV19, the J call TRBJ2-3, with TRBD1 matching 10 bases. Trimming removed 6 bases from V and 3 bases from J; junction bases left unmatched: 9. The germline V gene has CDR1 LNHDA and CDR2 SQIVND (reference sequence). This CDR3 comprises 16 residues. CDR3 amino acids: CASRDRDRGFTDTQYF. The CDR3 coding sequence is TGTGCCAGTAGGGACCGGGACAGGGGTTTTACAGATACGCAGTATTTT. Filled out from reference TRBV19 and TRBJ2-3, the complete variable domain reads DGGITQSPKYLFRKEGQNVTLSCEQNLNHDAMYWYRQDPGQGLRLIYYSQIVNDFQKGDIAEGYSVSREKKESFPLTVTSAQKNPTAFYLCASRDRDRGFTDTQYFGPGTRLTVL.

This chain uses TRBV7-9 with TRBJ2-2; TRBD1 is a possible D gene (5 bases). With 3 bases removed from V and 0 bases from J, the gap between germline ends came to 5 bases. CDR3 length equals 14 residues. Germline-derived CDR1 and CDR2 are SEHNR and FQNEAQ (reference sequence). CDR3 loop: CASSFRANTGELFF. The CDR3 DNA reads TGTGCCAGCAGCTTCAGGGCGAACACCGGGGAGCTGTTTTTT.

The chain couples TRBV4-1 to TRBJ2-7; TRBD2 matches 10 bases. After removal of 1 base from V and 6 bases from J, the junction contained 12 bases not matched to a gene. CDR1 and CDR2 from the germline V gene are MGHRA and YSYEKL. CDR3 size: 17 residues. CDR3 in amino acids: CASSQVIGSGGAFEQYF. DNA of the CDR3: TGCGCCAGCAGCCAAGTGATAGGGAGCGGGGGGGCATTCGAGCAGTACTTC.

V and J are TRBV14 and TRBJ2-3, with D possibly being TRBD1 (6 bases). The length of the CDR3 is 18 residues. V gave up 4 bases and J gave up 7 bases, with 27 bases separating them. The germline V gene has CDR1 SGHDN and CDR2 FVKESK. The CDR3 loop is CASSPGAVRDHLENTQYF. CDR3 bases: TGTGCCAGCAGCCCAGGGGCCGTCCGGGACCACCTTGAGAATACGCAGTATTTT.

This chain connects TRBV19 to TRBJ2-2; TRBD2 matches at 12 bases. V shed 6 bases and J 2 bases; nucleotides not matched to a gene: 1. Germline CDR1 is LNHDA and CDR2 is SQIVND (reference sequence). CDR3 size: 15 residues. The CDR3: CASRTSGGNTGELFF. The CDR3 DNA reads as TGTGCCAGTAGGACTAGCGGGGGCAACACCGGGGAGCTGTTTTTT.

The rearrangement uses TRBV18 and TRBJ1-2; D is perhaps TRBD1 (5 bases). This CDR3 contains 14 residues. The germline CDR1 and CDR2 sequences are KGHSH and LQKENI. Trimming cost V 2 bases and J 6 bases, with 13 bases left between them. The CDR3 protein is CASSPGRGNDGYTF. For the CDR3, the DNA is TGTGCCAGCTCACCAGGTCGGGGGAACGATGGCTACACCTTC.

The V call is TRBV5-6, the J call TRBJ2-3; 10 bases align to TRBD2. CDR3 size: 15 residues. Germline trimming cut 3 bases from V and 5 bases from J; bases unmatched to any gene: 6. CDR1 and CDR2 (germline): SGHDT, YYEEEE. The CDR3 DNA reads as TGTGCCAGCAGCTCCTCTAGCGGGAGCGAAGATACGCAGTATTTT. Residues: CASSSSSGSEDTQYF.

This rearrangement joins TRBV7-3 to TRBJ1-3, with D perhaps matching TRBD1 (6 bases). The CDR3 covers 14 residues. V was cut by 2 bases and J by 2 bases, with 7 bases left in between. The germline V gene encodes CDR1 SGHTA and CDR2 FQGTGA. The CDR3 nucleotides read TGTGCCAGCAGCTTATCAGGGGCTGGAAACACCATATATTTT. This sequence encodes CASSLSGAGNTIYF. Using reference TRBV7-3 and TRBJ1-3 for the parts outside the CDR3, the full variable domain is GAGVSQTPSNKVTEKGKYVELRCDPISGHTALYWYRQSLGQGPEFLIYFQGTGAADDSGLPNDRFFAVRPEGSVSTLKIQRTERGDSAVYLCASSLSGAGNTIYFGEGSWLTVV.

This clone was recorded once. V gene TRBV4-3 combines with J gene TRBJ2-7; TRBD1 matches 9 bases. Germline-derived CDR1 and CDR2 are LGHNA and YSLEER. Trimming at V came to 2 bases and at J to 1 base, leaving 6 bases not matched to a gene. The CDR3 is made up of 16 amino acids. As DNA, the CDR3 is TGCGCCAGCAGCCAAAACCGGGACAGGGTATCCTACGAGCAGTACTTC. Translation gives CASSQNRDRVSYEQYF.